Listed here are 25 T cell receptor beta chains from one sample, sequenced in a study of blood T cell repertoires in COVID-19. Measured with immunoSEQ multiplex PCR; TCRdb has only the in-frame clones, and not every one. The sample yields 55,000 to 75,000 clones, about 89% seen once. Sequencing was carried out using peripheral blood. All receptors come from a man aged 50-60 years with active COVID-19.

This clone was observed a handful of times. The chain uses TRBV28 and TRBJ2-3, with a weak D call TRBD2 (6 bases). V lost 6 bases to trimming and J lost 5 bases, with 12 bases between them. Per the germline V gene, CDR1 is MDHEN and CDR2 is SYDVKM. This CDR3 has 13 residues. The CDR3 here is CASRGLEGDTQYF. CDR3 DNA sequence: TGTGCCAGCAGGGGGCTGGAGGGAGATACGCAGTATTTT.

The rearrangement joins TRBV9 to TRBJ1-1; D unclear. V was shortened by 4 bases and J by 4 bases, with 23 bases between the two germline ends. Germline V lookup: CDR1 SGDLS, CDR2 YYNGEE. This CDR3 contains 17 residues. This CDR3 reads CASSSPRVSPAGTEAFF. The CDR3 nucleotides read TGTGCCAGCAGCTCCCCGCGGGTCTCCCCGGCTGGCACTGAAGCTTTCTTT.

In this sample, this clone turned up a few times. The chain is built from TRBV2 and TRBJ1-2; TRBD1 might be the D (6 bases). CDR1 SNHLY and CDR2 FYNNEI come from the germline V gene. This CDR3 is 16 amino acids long. The V gene lost 6 bases and the J gene lost 2 bases, with 19 bases spanning the gap. The CDR3 DNA reads as TGTGCCAGCAGCCCAAAGGGGGAGGGGCTGAACTATGGCTACACCTTC. Translated: CASSPKGEGLNYGYTF.

The chain carries TRBV29-1 and TRBJ1-2; D may be TRBD1 (6 bases). CDR1 is SQVTM and CDR2 is ANQGSEA in the germline V gene. The CDR3 runs to 12 residues. The V end lost 5 bases, the J end lost 3 bases, and 10 bases lay between the germline ends. The CDR3 reads CSVRTDYYGYTF. CDR3 coding DNA: TGCAGCGTTAGGACAGACTACTATGGCTACACCTTC.

This sequence joins TRBV19 and TRBJ1-3; D may be TRBD1 (6 bases). The CDR3 totals 17 residues. Trimming took off 3 bases at V and 0 bases at J, with 15 bases between the two ends. Germline V gene sequence: CDR1 LNHDA, CDR2 SQIVND (reference sequence). The CDR3 loop is CASSMFGTRASGNTIYF. DNA of the CDR3: TGTGCCAGTAGTATGTTCGGGACACGCGCCTCTGGAAACACCATATATTTT.

The chain has TRBV6-5 and TRBJ1-6; weak D call: TRBD1 (6 bases). Germline values: CDR1 MNHEY, CDR2 SVGAGI. Trimming pared 11 bases from V and 4 bases from J, leaving 12 bases between. The CDR3 sequence is 13 residues long. CDR3 residues: CAGGGLYNSPLHF. The CDR3 bases are TGTGCCGGGGGCGGGCTGTATAATTCACCCCTCCACTTT.

This chain joins TRBV29-1 and TRBJ2-1; maybe TRBD2 (6 bases). The V end was cut by 3 bases, the J end by 3 bases, with 15 bases between. CDR3 length: 15 residues. Germline V gives CDR1 SQVTM, CDR2 ANQGSEA. The DNA for the CDR3 is TGCAGCGTTGACATTCGCGGGACCCACTACAATGAGCAGTTCTTC. Translating gives CSVDIRGTHYNEQFF.

CDR3 sequence reads: CASSEVGGPYEQYF. The CDR3 nucleotides read TGTGCCAGCAGTGAAGTAGGGGGCCCCTACGAGCAGTACTTC. The chain is built from TRBV6-1 and TRBJ2-7; 7 bases line up with TRBD1. This CDR3 is built from 14 residues. Germline CDR1 MNHNS, CDR2 SASEGT. The V segment lost 1 base and the J segment 2 bases; nucleotides outside the gene matches: 2.

J is TRBJ2-2 and V is TRBV27; a possible D gene is TRBD1 (6 bases). CDR1 and CDR2 from the germline V gene are MNHEY and SMNVEV (reference sequence). This CDR3 contains 14 residues. Between the trimmed V and J ends, which lost 5 bases and 6 bases, there was a span of 13 bases. In nucleotides, the CDR3 is TGTGCCAGCAGTCTGGACAGCCCCGCCGGGGAGCTGTTTTTT. The encoded protein is CASSLDSPAGELFF.

V usage is TRBV7-9 and J usage is TRBJ1-2; perhaps TRBD1 as D (6 bases). The CDR3 contains 19 residues. CDR1 and CDR2 (germline): SEHNR, FQNEAQ (reference sequence). Trimming stripped 2 bases from V and 4 bases from J, with 26 bases between. CDR3 DNA sequence: TGTGCCAGCAGCTTACGCTCTGGGGGGGCGAGTCCTCGTCGCTATGGCTACACCTTC. It translates to CASSLRSGGASPRRYGYTF. Full variable domain (rest looked up from reference TRBV7-9 and TRBJ1-2): DTGVSQNPRHKITKRGQNVTFRCDPISEHNRLYWYRQTLGQGPEFLTYFQNEAQLEKSRLLSDRFSAERPKGSFSTLEIQRTEQGDSAMYLCASSLRSGGASPRRYGYTFGSGTRLTVV.

The J gene is TRBJ2-5, the V gene TRBV5-1, with TRBD2 identical over 8 bases. The CDR3 length is 15 residues. Germline CDR1 reads SGHRS; CDR2 reads YFSETQ. Unmatched junction bases numbered 8, after V lost 4 bases and J lost 3 bases. Here the CDR3 reads CASSASGSAEETQYF. The CDR3 region has the DNA TGCGCCAGCAGCGCAAGCGGGAGCGCAGAAGAGACCCAGTACTTC.

The J gene is TRBJ1-2, the V gene TRBV2, with D maybe TRBD1 (5 bases). Germline CDR1 reads SNHLY; CDR2 reads FYNNEI. This CDR3 spans 15 amino acids. Trimming stripped 7 bases from V and 7 bases from J, with 22 bases between. CDR3: CASTVGGTFRGGYTF. CDR3 in DNA: TGTGCCAGCACCGTCGGAGGGACGTTTAGGGGTGGCTACACCTTC.

The chain couples TRBV6-1 to TRBJ1-2, with TRBD1 matching 10 bases. After removal of 3 bases from V and 5 bases from J, the junction contained 9 bases not matched to a gene. The germline CDR1 and CDR2 sequences are MNHNS and SASEGT. There are 16 residues in the CDR3. The CDR3 here is CASSETGGKTEYGYTF. The DNA of the CDR3 is TGTGCCAGCAGTGAGACAGGGGGCAAGACCGAGTATGGCTACACCTTC.

J is TRBJ1-6 and V is TRBV28; TRBD1 aligns across 9 bases. The CDR3 totals 15 residues. Per the germline V gene, CDR1 is MDHEN and CDR2 is SYDVKM. Germline trimming cut 3 bases from V and 9 bases from J; bases unmatched to any gene: 6. The chain's CDR3 is CASSFSGTGTSPLHF. CDR3 coding DNA: TGTGCCAGCAGTTTCTCCGGGACAGGGACTTCACCCCTCCACTTT.

The chain employs TRBV27 and TRBJ2-7; possibly TRBD2 for D (6 bases). Germline CDR1 is MNHEY and CDR2 is SMNVEV (reference sequence). V was pared by 6 bases and J by 5 bases, with 11 bases between. The CDR3 has 12 residues. The chain's CDR3 is CASSGSPHEQYF. CDR3 sequence (DNA): TGTGCCAGCAGCGGGAGCCCCCACGAGCAGTACTTC.

The chain combines TRBV9 with TRBJ2-3, with D possibly matching TRBD1 (6 bases). The V end lost 0 bases, the J end lost 2 bases, and 10 bases lay between the germline ends. CDR1 and CDR2 (germline): SGDLS, YYNGEE. This CDR3 has 15 amino acids. CDR3 protein: CASSVEVGATDTQYF. In DNA form, the CDR3 reads TGTGCCAGCAGCGTAGAGGTGGGGGCCACAGATACGCAGTATTTT.

The chain uses TRBV10-3 and TRBJ2-1; 9 positions match TRBD1. J lost 4 bases, V lost 10 bases, and 20 bases had no gene match. CDR1 is ENHRY and CDR2 is SYGVKD in the germline V gene. This CDR3 region has 18 residues. CDR3 bases: TGTGCCACTAGGGGGGGACGCCGGGACAGGGTTCCATACAATGAGCAGTTCTTC. Protein product: CATRGGRRDRVPYNEQFF.

The chain has TRBV6-5 and TRBJ1-4, with D uncertain. Germline V gene data show CDR1 as MNHEY and CDR2 as SVGAGI. The ends were cut back, 6 bases at V and 2 bases at J, with 10 bases in the middle. This CDR3 is built from 14 residues. The CDR3 sequence: CASSSGWTNEKLFF. The CDR3 nucleotides read TGTGCCAGCAGCTCGGGGTGGACTAATGAAAAACTGTTTTTT.

This sequence joins TRBV14 and TRBJ1-1; 7 bases match TRBD1. V shed 5 bases and J 0 bases; nucleotides not matched to a gene: 3. Germline loops: CDR1 SGHDN, CDR2 FVKESK. This CDR3 comprises 14 residues. The CDR3: CASSRTGVNTEAFF. CDR3 DNA sequence: TGTGCCAGCAGCAGGACAGGAGTGAACACTGAAGCTTTCTTT.

The rearrangement uses TRBV5-8 and TRBJ1-5; D perhaps matches TRBD1 (5 bases). V shed 4 bases and J shed 4 bases, with 9 bases lying between them. CDR1 is SGHTS, CDR2 YDEGEE, per germline. This CDR3 spans 13 amino acids. CDR3 nucleotides: TGTGCCAGCAGCGCGGACACGAATCAGCCCCAGCATTTT. Residues: CASSADTNQPQHF.

The V gene is TRBV28, the J gene TRBJ2-7; D perhaps matches TRBD2 (6 bases). The V end lost 7 bases, the J end lost 5 bases, and 18 bases lay between the germline ends. This CDR3 region has 14 residues. Germline V gives CDR1 MDHEN, CDR2 SYDVKM. DNA for the CDR3: TGTGCCAGCACCTCAACTGGAGGGCCCCACGAGCAGTACTTC. Encoded protein: CASTSTGGPHEQYF. Combining the CDR3 with reference TRBV28 and TRBJ2-7 gives the whole variable domain DVKVTQSSRYLVKRTGEKVFLECVQDMDHENMFWYRQDPGLGLRLIYFSYDVKMKEKGDIPEGYSVSREKKERFSLILESASTNQTSMYLCASTSTGGPHEQYFGPGTRLTVT.

This chain joins TRBV9 and TRBJ1-4, with a weak D call TRBD1 (6 bases). Per germline, CDR1 SGDLS and CDR2 YYNGEE. The CDR3 totals 15 residues. The ends were cut back, 0 bases at V and 5 bases at J, with 11 bases in the middle. In DNA form, the CDR3 reads TGTGCCAGCAGCGTAGCTACAGGGCAGAATGAAAAACTGTTTTTT. Encoded protein: CASSVATGQNEKLFF.

The chain links TRBV15 to TRBJ2-4, with 10 bases identical to TRBD1. V shed 4 bases and J 0 bases; nucleotides not matched to a gene: 6. The germline gives CDR1 LNHNV, CDR2 YYDKDF (reference sequence). This CDR3 is 17 amino acids long. The chain's CDR3 is CATSMGDRGPAKNIQYF. CDR3 DNA sequence: TGTGCCACCAGCATGGGGGACAGGGGTCCAGCCAAAAACATTCAGTACTTC.

The V call is TRBV30, the J call TRBJ1-5, with D maybe TRBD1 (6 bases). CDR3 length equals 15 residues. Germline V CDR1 and CDR2: GTSNPN, SVGIG (reference sequence). V lost 4 bases to trimming and J lost 0 bases, with 13 bases between them. The CDR3, as DNA: TGTGCCTGGAAGAAGGGGGAATATAGCAATCAGCCCCAGCATTTT. This gives the protein CAWKKGEYSNQPQHF.

The chain links TRBV7-3 to TRBJ2-1; 7 bases fit TRBD1. The trim removed 4 bases at V and 10 bases at J, leaving 7 bases unmatched. The germline V gene encodes CDR1 SGHTA and CDR2 FQGTGA. The CDR3 runs to 13 residues. The CDR3 protein is CASSSLLGGEQFF. CDR3 sequence (DNA): TGTGCCAGCAGCTCGCTTTTAGGGGGCGAGCAGTTCTTC.